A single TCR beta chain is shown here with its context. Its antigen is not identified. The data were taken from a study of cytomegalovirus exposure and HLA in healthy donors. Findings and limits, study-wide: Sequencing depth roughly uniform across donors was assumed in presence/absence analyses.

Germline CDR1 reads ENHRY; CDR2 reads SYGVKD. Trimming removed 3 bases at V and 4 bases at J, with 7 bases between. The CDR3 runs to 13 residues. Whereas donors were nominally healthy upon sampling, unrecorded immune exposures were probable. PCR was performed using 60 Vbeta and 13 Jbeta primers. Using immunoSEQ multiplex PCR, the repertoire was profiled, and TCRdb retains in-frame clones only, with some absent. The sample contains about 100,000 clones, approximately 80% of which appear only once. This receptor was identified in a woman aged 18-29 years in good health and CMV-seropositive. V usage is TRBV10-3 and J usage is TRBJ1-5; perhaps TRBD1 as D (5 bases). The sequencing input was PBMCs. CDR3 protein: CAISDDSNQPQHF. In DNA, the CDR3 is TGTGCCATCAGTGATGACAGTAATCAGCCCCAGCATTTT.